What follows are 25 T cell receptor beta chains derived from one specimen sequenced in a study of cytomegalovirus exposure and HLA in healthy donors. Primers: 60 Vbeta forward and 13 Jbeta reverse. Assay: immunoSEQ multiplex PCR; the TCRdb copy retains only in-frame clones and omits some. Counted here are some 130,000 clones, approximately 85% occurring once; the ten biggest clones make up 1.5% to 2%. What was sequenced was PBMCs. These receptors originate from a boy aged 5-17 years in good health and CMV-seronegative.

The DNA of the CDR3 is TGTGCCATCAGTGAGTCGGGGAGGGAGCAGTACTTC. It translates to CAISESGREQYF. The chain joins TRBV10-3 to TRBJ2-7; maybe TRBD2 (6 bases). Germline V gene data show CDR1 as ENHRY and CDR2 as SYGVKD. Trimming removed 0 bases at V and 7 bases at J, with 7 bases between. The CDR3 length is 12 residues.

The chain recombines TRBV5-8 with TRBJ1-2; 10 positions match TRBD1. The CDR3 contains 14 residues. The germline V gene encodes CDR1 SGHTS and CDR2 YDEGEE. Germline trimming cut 8 bases from V and 4 bases from J; bases unmatched to any gene: 8. The CDR3 here is CASPGQGIRYGYTF. The CDR3 coding sequence is TGTGCCAGTCCGGGACAGGGGATTCGCTATGGCTACACCTTC.

The chain recombines TRBV7-9 with TRBJ2-3; possibly TRBD2 for D (7 bases). Trimming stripped 5 bases from V and 8 bases from J, with 17 bases between. Germline CDR1 is SEHNR and CDR2 is FQNEAQ (reference sequence). This CDR3 region has 14 residues. CDR3 sequence (DNA): TGTGCCAGCAGCCCCGCGGAGGGAGGGGGTACGCAGTATTTT. Amino acid sequence: CASSPAEGGGTQYF.

V is TRBV5-4 and J is TRBJ2-7, with 9 bases aligning to TRBD1. This CDR3 is built from 16 residues. Trimming took 3 bases from V and 3 from J; bases not matched to a gene: 10. Germline values: CDR1 SGHNT, CDR2 YYREEE (reference sequence). CDR3 in amino acids: CASSSSPGQGIYEQYF. Written as DNA, the CDR3 is TGTGCCAGCAGCTCCTCTCCGGGACAGGGTATCTACGAGCAGTACTTC.

Only a few counts were recorded for this clone. The genes are TRBV6-5 and TRBJ2-1; TRBD2 aligns across 8 bases. This CDR3 has 14 residues. V gave up 2 bases and J gave up 5 bases; unmatched junction bases: 2. CDR1 is MNHEY, CDR2 SVGAGI, per germline. CDR3 in amino acids: CASSYREGDNEQFF. CDR3 sequence (DNA): TGTGCCAGCAGTTACCGGGAGGGGGACAATGAGCAGTTCTTC.

The V and J genes are TRBV7-2 and TRBJ1-3; the match to TRBD1 covers 7 bases. CDR3 size: 14 residues. J gave up 3 bases and V 5 bases, and 4 bases lay outside the gene matches. The germline V gene encodes CDR1 SGHTA and CDR2 FQGNSA. CDR3 DNA: TGTGCCAGCAGCGATCGGACAGGTGGAAACACCATATATTTT. This codes for CASSDRTGGNTIYF.

The chain uses TRBV9 and TRBJ1-1; D gene unclear. The V and J ends lost 0 bases and 1 base respectively, with 4 bases between them. This CDR3 has 13 residues. CDR1 is SGDLS, CDR2 YYNGEE, per germline. CDR3 amino acids: CASSVEQNTEAFF. The CDR3 DNA follows: TGTGCCAGCAGCGTAGAACAGAACACTGAAGCTTTCTTT. Supplemented by reference TRBV9 and TRBJ1-1, the full variable domain reads DSGVTQTPKHLITATGQRVTLRCSPRSGDLSVYWYQQSLDQGLQFLIQYYNGEERAKGNILERFSAQQFPDLHSELNLSSLELGDSALYFCASSVEQNTEAFFGQGTRLTVV.

The chain carries TRBV28 and TRBJ2-2; 8 bases are shared with TRBD1. Unmatched junction bases numbered 12, after V lost 5 bases and J lost 7 bases. Germline V gives CDR1 MDHEN, CDR2 SYDVKM. This CDR3 spans 16 amino acids. This chain's CDR3 is CASSPRGRGLVGELFF. The CDR3 DNA reads TGTGCCAGCAGTCCCCGGGGCAGGGGGCTCGTCGGGGAGCTGTTTTTT.

The rearrangement joins TRBV2 to TRBJ1-2; 8 bases fit TRBD1. Germline V gives CDR1 SNHLY, CDR2 FYNNEI. The CDR3 spans 12 residues. This CDR3 reads CASPQGACGYTF. In nucleotides, the CDR3 is TGTGCTAGTCCGCAGGGGGCGTGTGGCTACACCTTC. The full variable domain, its missing parts supplied by reference TRBV2 and TRBJ1-2, is EPEVTQTPSHQVTQMGQEVILRCVPISNHLYFYWYRQILGQKVEFLVSFYNNEISEKSEIFDDQFSVERPDGSNFTLKIRSTKLEDSAMYFCASPQGACGYTFGSGTRLTVV.

The V and J genes are TRBV11-2 and TRBJ2-1, with TRBD2 matching over 10 bases. Germline trimming cut 3 bases from V and 4 bases from J; bases unmatched to any gene: 3. The CDR3 spans 15 residues. Germline V gene lookup returns CDR1 SGHAT and CDR2 FQNNGV. The CDR3 DNA follows: TGTGCCAGCAGCTTTAGCGGGGGGATTTACAATGAGCAGTTCTTC. It is translated as CASSFSGGIYNEQFF.

The chain is built from TRBV19 and TRBJ1-3; TRBD1 is a possible D gene (5 bases). V lost 7 bases to trimming and J lost 2 bases, with 9 bases between them. Germline V gene lookup returns CDR1 LNHDA and CDR2 SQIVND (reference sequence). The CDR3 totals 13 residues. The CDR3 spells CASNPGPGNTIYF. In nucleotides, the CDR3 is TGTGCCAGTAATCCAGGGCCTGGAAACACCATATATTTT.

V is TRBV7-2 and J is TRBJ1-5, with D hard to call. CDR1 is SGHTA and CDR2 is FQGNSA in the germline V gene. V was cut by 1 base and J by 1 base, with 8 bases left in between. CDR3 length equals 15 residues. The DNA of the CDR3 is TGTGCCAGCAGCTTAGGGCCAGTCAGCAATCAGCCCCAGCATTTT. Its translation is CASSLGPVSNQPQHF.

The chain couples TRBV30 to TRBJ2-7; 10 bases align to TRBD2. The CDR3 is 15 residues long. Germline trimming cut 3 bases from V and 4 bases from J; bases unmatched to any gene: 9. Looked up from germline, CDR1 is GTSNPN and CDR2 is SVGIG (reference sequence). The CDR3 DNA reads TGTGCCTGGAGATCCCCGGGACTAGCGCCGTACGAGCAGTACTTC. It codes for CAWRSPGLAPYEQYF.

The chain combines TRBV19 with TRBJ1-2, with 8 bases aligning to TRBD1. J lost 5 bases, V lost 4 bases, and 12 bases had no gene match. The germline gives CDR1 LNHDA, CDR2 SQIVND (reference sequence). The CDR3 spans 16 residues. CDR3 sequence (DNA): TGTGCCAGTAGTAGTGCGTGGGCAGGGGGCGCGTATGGCTACACCTTC. Translated, it gives CASSSAWAGGAYGYTF.

This clone was recorded many times. V usage is TRBV4-2 and J usage is TRBJ2-7, with 8 positions matching TRBD2. Trimming at V came to 6 bases and at J to 2 bases, leaving 9 bases not matched to a gene. This CDR3 spans 15 amino acids. Per the germline V gene, CDR1 is LGHNA and CDR2 is YNFKEQ. CDR3 amino acids: CASRALADSTYEQYF. The CDR3 nucleotides read TGTGCCAGCAGAGCACTAGCGGACTCGACCTACGAGCAGTACTTC.

This clone was picked up one time. This chain links TRBV7-9 with TRBJ1-1; D is perhaps TRBD1 (5 bases). This CDR3 has 14 residues. Looked up from germline, CDR1 is SEHNR and CDR2 is FQNEAQ (reference sequence). Trimming left V 1 base short and J 4 bases short, with 10 bases between. The CDR3: CASSLVQGFTEAFF. CDR3 sequence (DNA): TGTGCCAGCAGCTTAGTTCAGGGATTCACTGAAGCTTTCTTT. The whole variable domain, remainder taken from reference TRBV7-9 and TRBJ1-1, is DTGVSQNPRHKITKRGQNVTFRCDPISEHNRLYWYRQTLGQGPEFLTYFQNEAQLEKSRLLSDRFSAERPKGSFSTLEIQRTEQGDSAMYLCASSLVQGFTEAFFGQGTRLTVV.

This rearrangement joins TRBV5-6 to TRBJ1-5; perhaps TRBD1 as D (6 bases). The CDR3 covers 17 residues. V was cut by 3 bases and J by 1 base, with 17 bases left in between. Germline V gene data show CDR1 as SGHDT and CDR2 as YYEEEE. CDR3 sequence reads: CASSSRGAMRSNQPQHF. The CDR3 DNA reads TGTGCCAGCAGCTCCAGGGGAGCGATGAGGAGCAATCAGCCCCAGCATTTT.

This rearrangement joins TRBV4-2 to TRBJ1-5; TRBD1 matches 8 bases. Trimming at V came to 1 base and at J to 2 bases, leaving 13 bases not matched to a gene. This CDR3 has 19 residues. The germline V gene has CDR1 LGHNA and CDR2 YNFKEQ. The CDR3 region has the DNA TGTGCCAGCAGCCAAGGGGCGTCGCAGGGGGCTATGGGCAATCAGCCCCAGCATTTT. Its protein is CASSQGASQGAMGNQPQHF.

About this clone itself: Germline is not matched at one junction end, which may reflect a read error. The chain carries TRBV5-6 and TRBJ1-2; maybe TRBD1 (5 bases). The CDR3 totals 13 residues. CDR1 SGHDT and CDR2 YYEEEE come from the germline V gene. This chain's CDR3 is CASNLWGGMGYTF. CDR3 nucleotide sequence: TGTGCCAGCAACTTGTGGGGGGGAATGGGCTACACCTTC.

The chain recombines TRBV7-2 with TRBJ2-1, with TRBD1 as a possible D gene (6 bases). The CDR3 consists of 15 residues. CDR1 is SGHTA, CDR2 FQGNSA, per germline. Deletions cut 2 bases from V and 0 bases from J, with 8 bases between. CDR3 sequence (DNA): TGTGCCAGCAGCTTAACAGGGAGCTCCTACAATGAGCAGTTCTTC. Amino acids: CASSLTGSSYNEQFF.

The chain has TRBV27 and TRBJ2-2, with a weak D call TRBD1 (6 bases). Germline-derived CDR1 and CDR2 are MNHEY and SMNVEV (reference sequence). This CDR3 comprises 15 residues. Trimming took off 5 bases at V and 4 bases at J, with 14 bases between the two ends. CDR3 loop: CASSQTGFPTGELFF. CDR3 coding DNA: TGTGCCAGCAGTCAAACAGGGTTTCCCACCGGGGAGCTGTTTTTT.

The CDR3 reads CASSSFTGELFF. The CDR3 DNA follows: TGTGCCAGCAGCTCCTTCACCGGGGAGCTGTTTTTT. This chain uses TRBV13 with TRBJ2-2; D gene unclear. There are 12 residues in the CDR3. The V gene lost 4 bases and the J gene lost 4 bases, with 4 bases spanning the gap. Germline CDR1 PRHDT, CDR2 FYEKMQ (reference sequence).

The rearrangement joins TRBV19 to TRBJ2-7; the D gene is possibly TRBD1 (5 bases). Germline CDR1 and CDR2: LNHDA and SQIVND (reference sequence). V was pared by 5 bases and J by 4 bases, with 15 bases between. This CDR3 spans 14 amino acids. CDR3 bases: TGTGCCAGTAGTCAGTCAGGGATACCGTACGAGCAGTACTTC. Protein: CASSQSGIPYEQYF.

This clone was picked up one time. The rearrangement joins TRBV7-8 to TRBJ1-1; no firm D call. The CDR3 is 13 amino acids. V shed 3 bases and J shed 5 bases, with 10 bases lying between them. In germline, CDR1 is SGHVS, CDR2 FQNEAQ. CDR3 DNA sequence: TGTGCCAGCAGCTTGGGCAAATTTACTGAAGCTTTCTTT. The encoded protein is CASSLGKFTEAFF.

This clone was seen a few times. The chain joins TRBV5-1 to TRBJ1-1; D may be TRBD1 (6 bases). The V and J ends lost 0 bases and 0 bases respectively, with 9 bases between them. CDR3 length: 15 residues. In germline, CDR1 is SGHRS, CDR2 YFSETQ. The DNA for the CDR3 is TGCGCCAGCAGCTTGGCGGGGGGGCTGAACACTGAAGCTTTCTTT. It encodes CASSLAGGLNTEAFF. The complete variable domain, with remaining parts taken from reference TRBV5-1 and TRBJ1-1, reads KAGVTQTPRYLIKTRGQQVTLSCSPISGHRSVSWYQQTPGQGLQFLFEYFSETQRNKGNFPGRFSGRQFSNSRSEMNVSTLELGDSALYLCASSLAGGLNTEAFFGQGTRLTVV.